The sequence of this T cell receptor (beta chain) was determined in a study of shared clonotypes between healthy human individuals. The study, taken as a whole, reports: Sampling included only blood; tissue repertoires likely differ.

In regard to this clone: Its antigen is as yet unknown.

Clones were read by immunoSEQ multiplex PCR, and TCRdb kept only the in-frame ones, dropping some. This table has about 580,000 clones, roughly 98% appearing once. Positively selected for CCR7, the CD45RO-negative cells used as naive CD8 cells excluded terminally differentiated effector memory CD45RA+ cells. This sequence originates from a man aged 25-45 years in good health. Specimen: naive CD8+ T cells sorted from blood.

The CDR3 sequence: CASSQRGAHLTYEQYF. The DNA of the CDR3 is TGCGCCAGCAGCCAACGGGGGGCCCACCTTACCTACGAGCAGTACTTC. The V call is TRBV4-1, the J call TRBJ2-7; TRBD2 might be the D (7 bases). Germline V gene lookup returns CDR1 MGHRA and CDR2 YSYEKL. The V gene lost 2 bases and the J gene lost 2 bases, with 16 bases spanning the gap. The CDR3 length is 16 residues.